This T cell receptor beta chain appears in the sequencing data of a study of T cell responses to AZD1222 COVID-19 vaccine. Study results and limitations: The sample set comprised mostly white British donors with more females, and clonal diversity was possibly underestimated.

The CDR3 consists of 15 residues. Trimming removed 4 bases from V and 8 bases from J; junction bases left unmatched: 8. The germline V gene has CDR1 SEHNR and CDR2 FQNEAQ (reference sequence). As to this clone: The antigen remains unidentified.

Second doses at about 4 or about 12 weeks were pooled. The assay was immunoSEQ multiplex PCR, and TCRdb's table has in-frame clones only and misses some. Of about 84,000 clones detected, about 93% appear once; the ten largest clones hold around a tenth. This clonotype was obtained from an adult who received the AZD1222 COVID-19 vaccine. Specimen: peripheral blood, collected 28 days after the second AZD1222 dose. This chain uses TRBV7-9 with TRBJ1-2, with 12 bases that match TRBD1. CDR3 sequence reads: CASSSSGQGAKGYTF. The CDR3, as DNA: TGTGCCAGCAGCTCATCGGGACAGGGGGCAAAGGGCTACACCTTC.